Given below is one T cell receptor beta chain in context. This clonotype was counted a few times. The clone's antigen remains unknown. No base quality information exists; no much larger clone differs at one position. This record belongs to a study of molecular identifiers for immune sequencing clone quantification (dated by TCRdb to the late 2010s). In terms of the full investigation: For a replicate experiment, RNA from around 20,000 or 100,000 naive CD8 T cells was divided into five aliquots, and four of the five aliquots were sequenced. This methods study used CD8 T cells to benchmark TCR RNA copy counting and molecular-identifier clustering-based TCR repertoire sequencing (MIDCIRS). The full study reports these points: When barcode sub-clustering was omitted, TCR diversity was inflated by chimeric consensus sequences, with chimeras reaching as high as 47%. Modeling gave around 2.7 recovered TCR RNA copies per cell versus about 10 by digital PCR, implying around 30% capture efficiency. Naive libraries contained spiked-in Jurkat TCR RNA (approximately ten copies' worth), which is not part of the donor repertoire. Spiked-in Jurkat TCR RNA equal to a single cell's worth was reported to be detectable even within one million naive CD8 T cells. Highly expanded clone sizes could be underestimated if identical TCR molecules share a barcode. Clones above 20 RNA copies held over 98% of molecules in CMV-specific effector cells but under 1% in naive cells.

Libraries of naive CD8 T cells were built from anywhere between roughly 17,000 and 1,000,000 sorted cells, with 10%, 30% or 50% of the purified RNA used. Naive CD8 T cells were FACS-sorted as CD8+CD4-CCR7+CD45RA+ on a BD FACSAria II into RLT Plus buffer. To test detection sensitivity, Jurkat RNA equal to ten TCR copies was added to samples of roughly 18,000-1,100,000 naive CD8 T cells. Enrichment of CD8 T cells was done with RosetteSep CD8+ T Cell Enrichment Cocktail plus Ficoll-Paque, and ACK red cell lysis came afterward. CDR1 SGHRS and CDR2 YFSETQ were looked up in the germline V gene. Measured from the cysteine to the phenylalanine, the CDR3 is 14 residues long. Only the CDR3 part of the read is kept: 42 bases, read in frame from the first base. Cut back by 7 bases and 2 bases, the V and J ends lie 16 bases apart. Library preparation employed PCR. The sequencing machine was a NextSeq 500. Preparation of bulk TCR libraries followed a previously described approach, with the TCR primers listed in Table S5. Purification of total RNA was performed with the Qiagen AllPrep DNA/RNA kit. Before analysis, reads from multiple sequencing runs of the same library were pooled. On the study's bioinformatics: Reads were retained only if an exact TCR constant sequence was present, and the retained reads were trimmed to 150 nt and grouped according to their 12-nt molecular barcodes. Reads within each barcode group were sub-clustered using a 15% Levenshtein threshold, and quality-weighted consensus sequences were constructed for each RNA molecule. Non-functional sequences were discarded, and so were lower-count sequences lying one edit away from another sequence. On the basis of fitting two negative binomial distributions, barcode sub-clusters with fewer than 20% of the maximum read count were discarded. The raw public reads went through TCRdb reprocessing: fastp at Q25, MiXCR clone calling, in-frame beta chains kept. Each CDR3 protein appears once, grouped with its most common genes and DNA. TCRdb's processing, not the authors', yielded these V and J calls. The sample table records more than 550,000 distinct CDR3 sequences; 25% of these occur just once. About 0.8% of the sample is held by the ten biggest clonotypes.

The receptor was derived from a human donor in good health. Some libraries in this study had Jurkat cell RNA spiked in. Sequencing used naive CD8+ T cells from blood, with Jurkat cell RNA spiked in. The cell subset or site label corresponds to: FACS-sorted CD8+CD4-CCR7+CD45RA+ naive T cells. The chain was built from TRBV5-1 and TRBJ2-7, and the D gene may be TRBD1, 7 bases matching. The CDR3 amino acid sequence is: CASDNQGGTYEQYF. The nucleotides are TGCGCCAGCGATAATCAGGGGGGAACCTACGAGCAGTACTTC.